The rows below give T cell receptor beta chains drawn from one sample of a study of blood T cell repertoires in COVID-19. Measured with immunoSEQ multiplex PCR; TCRdb has only the in-frame clones, and not every one. The data contain approximately 79,000 clones, more than 65% of them seen just once; the ten biggest clones take up approximately 20%. Sequenced sample: peripheral blood. The receptor source for this set is a woman aged 45-65 years with acute or convalescent COVID-19. Both conserved end residues are part of each CDR3. The order of the fields is CDR3 protein, CDR3 DNA, V gene, D gene, J gene, clone size. D genes are given only for firm matches. Clone size appears in some rows only: once, few, many, or a class for an expanded clone.

CASSGLAGSYNEQFF,TGTGCCAGCAGTGGGCTAGCGGGATCCTACAATGAGCAGTTCTTC,TRBV2,TRBD2,TRBJ2-1,NA
CASSLDPGSSYNEQFF,TGTGCCAGCAGCTTAGATCCGGGAAGCTCCTACAATGAGCAGTTCTTC,TRBV11-2,NA,TRBJ2-1,NA
CASSVAPGQGTDTQYF,TGTGCCAGCAGCGTCGCACCGGGACAGGGGACAGATACGCAGTATTTT,TRBV7-3,TRBD1,TRBJ2-3,once
CASSQAGLAGGQNTQYF,TGTGCCAGCAGCCAAGCGGGGCTAGCGGGGGGGCAAAATACGCAGTATTTT,TRBV4-2,TRBD2,TRBJ2-3,NA
CATSIVRAGGENIQYF,TGTGCGACATCCATCGTGAGGGCGGGGGGTGAAAACATTCAGTACTTC,TRBV10-3,TRBD2,TRBJ2-4,few
CASSARQGSVYGYTF,TGCGCCAGCAGCGCCAGACAGGGGAGCGTCTATGGCTACACCTTC,TRBV5-1,TRBD1,TRBJ1-2,NA
CASSRTSGGSSSTDTQYF,TGTGCCAGCAGCCGGACTAGCGGGGGGAGTAGTAGCACAGATACGCAGTATTTT,TRBV11-3,TRBD2,TRBJ2-3,once
CASSYSGGLPYPAFF,TGTGCCAGCAGTTACTCGGGAGGGCTTCCCTACCCGGCTTTCTTT,TRBV6-5,NA,TRBJ1-1,few
CASGTTDYEQYF,TGTGCCAGCGGGACTACAGACTACGAGCAGTACTTC,TRBV7-2,TRBD2,TRBJ2-7,NA
CASRTAGGTDTQYF,TGTGCCAGCAGGACCGCGGGGGGCACAGATACGCAGTATTTT,TRBV2,TRBD2,TRBJ2-3,NA
CASSVLLGLATKGNEQFF,TGTGCCAGCAGCGTCCTGCTCGGACTAGCTACGAAGGGGAATGAGCAGTTCTTC,TRBV9,TRBD2,TRBJ2-1,few
CSVGAGGNQPQHF,TGCAGCGTTGGGGCAGGTGGTAATCAGCCCCAGCATTTT,TRBV29-1,NA,TRBJ1-5,NA
CASSLRTNYGYTF,TGTGCCAGCAGCCTGCGAACTAACTATGGCTACACCTTC,TRBV5-4,NA,TRBJ1-2,NA
CSVEQGETQYF,TGCAGCGTTGAACAGGGAGAGACCCAGTACTTC,TRBV29-1,NA,TRBJ2-5,NA
CAISEAGVGEKLFF,TGTGCCATCAGTGAGGCGGGGGTAGGTGAAAAACTGTTTTTT,TRBV10-3,NA,TRBJ1-4,NA
CASSNSRDSSSYEQYF,TGTGCCAGCAGCAACAGCCGGGACTCTAGCTCCTACGAGCAGTACTTC,TRBV11-2,NA,TRBJ2-7,few
CASSLGGTANTGELFF,TGCGCCAGCAGCTTGGGGGGGACAGCGAACACCGGGGAGCTGTTTTTT,TRBV5-1,TRBD1,TRBJ2-2,NA
CASSSETGISYEQYF,TGTGCCAGCAGCTCCGAGACAGGGATCTCCTACGAGCAGTACTTC,TRBV7-2,TRBD1,TRBJ2-7,NA
CASSLRTSSGNEQFF,TGTGCCAGCAGCCTAAGGACCTCCTCGGGAAATGAGCAGTTCTTC,TRBV6-2/TRBV6-3,NA,TRBJ2-1,NA
CASSGPGTGPLPGEKLFF,TGTGCCAGCAGCGGACCCGGGACAGGGCCCCTACCGGGCGAAAAACTGTTTTTT,TRBV7-2,TRBD1,TRBJ1-4,few
CASTKDRGGNQETQYF,TGTGCCAGCACCAAAGATCGGGGGGGGAACCAAGAGACCCAGTACTTC,TRBV2,TRBD2,TRBJ2-5,NA
CASSENAYYGYTF,TGTGCCAGCAGTGAAAACGCGTACTATGGCTACACCTTC,TRBV2,NA,TRBJ1-2,NA
CASSQDLRAETQYF,TGTGCCAGCAGCCAAGATCTCAGGGCAGAGACCCAGTACTTC,TRBV3-1/TRBV3-2,NA,TRBJ2-5,NA
CAWAGGPGGELFF,TGTGCCTGGGCAGGGGGCCCAGGAGGGGAGCTGTTTTTT,TRBV30,TRBD1,TRBJ2-2,NA
CASSSQASGPLGYEQFF,TGTGCCAGCAGCTCGCAGGCTAGCGGTCCCTTGGGCTATGAGCAGTTCTTC,TRBV5-5,TRBD2,TRBJ2-1,NA
CACPDRERGYTF,TGTGCCTGCCCGGACAGGGAAAGGGGCTACACCTTC,TRBV30,TRBD1,TRBJ1-2,NA
CASSLRGTGEVGEQYF,TGTGCCAGCAGCCTCCGTGGGACAGGGGAGGTTGGCGAGCAGTACTTC,TRBV14,TRBD1,TRBJ2-7,NA
CASSDKPGGKAKNIQYF,TGTGCCAGCAGTGACAAACCAGGGGGGAAGGCCAAAAACATTCAGTACTTC,TRBV25-1,NA,TRBJ2-4,NA
CASSPETGIYGYTF,TGTGCCAGCTCACCCGAGACAGGGATCTATGGCTACACCTTC,TRBV18,TRBD1,TRBJ1-2,NA
CASSVFNEQFF,TGTGCCAGCAGCGTATTCAATGAGCAGTTCTTC,TRBV7-9,NA,TRBJ2-1,NA
CASSPGVGGYTF,TGTGCCAGCAGCCCGGGGGTAGGCGGCTACACCTTC,TRBV6-5,NA,TRBJ1-2,NA
CASSLASVSSEAFF,TGCGCCAGCAGCTTGGCCAGCGTGTCTTCTGAAGCTTTCTTT,TRBV5-1,NA,TRBJ1-1,NA
CATSDSGTSRYEQYF,TGTGCCACCAGTGACTCCGGGACTAGCAGATACGAGCAGTACTTC,TRBV24-1,TRBD2,TRBJ2-7,NA
CASRRLVSGANVLTF,TGTGCCAGCAGACGATTAGTTTCTGGGGCCAACGTCCTGACTTTC,TRBV6-5,NA,TRBJ2-6,NA
CASSLGGALYEQYF,TGTGCCAGCAGCTTAGGCGGAGCCCTCTACGAGCAGTACTTC,TRBV7-9,NA,TRBJ2-7,NA
CATQALKGKQETQYF,TGTGCCACCCAGGCTTTGAAGGGGAAACAAGAGACCCAGTACTTC,TRBV15,NA,TRBJ2-5,NA
CAWGRGGVVGNTIYF,TGTGCCTGGGGGCGTGGGGGCGTCGTTGGAAACACCATATATTTT,TRBV30,NA,TRBJ1-3,NA
CASSKGGFWIRNTEAFF,TGTGCCAGCAGCAAAGGGGGATTCTGGATTAGGAACACTGAAGCTTTCTTT,TRBV28,NA,TRBJ1-1,NA
CASRQIVNSPLHF,TGTGCCAGCAGACAGATCGTAAATTCACCCCTCCACTTT,TRBV6-5,NA,TRBJ1-6,NA
CASSPEDRSPNEKLFF,TGTGCCAGTAGCCCTGAAGACAGGTCCCCTAATGAAAAACTGTTTTTT,TRBV19,NA,TRBJ1-4,NA
CASRLDRSSYNEQFF,TGTGCCAGTAGACTAGACAGGAGCTCCTACAATGAGCAGTTCTTC,TRBV19,NA,TRBJ2-1,NA
CASRSPRDRMGKLFF,TGTGCCAGCAGATCCCCGAGGGACAGGATGGGTAAACTGTTTTTT,TRBV11-2,TRBD1,TRBJ1-4,few
CASGPLGAVTEAFF,TGTGCCAGCGGCCCTTTAGGGGCAGTAACTGAAGCTTTCTTT,TRBV14,NA,TRBJ1-1,NA
CASSLGGTGSYEQYF,TGTGCCAGCAGCTTAGGGGGGACAGGTTCCTACGAGCAGTACTTC,TRBV7-8,TRBD1,TRBJ2-7,NA
CASSQGRDRDYEQYF,TGTGCCAGCAGCCAAGGTAGGGACAGGGACTACGAGCAGTACTTC,TRBV3-1/TRBV3-2,TRBD1,TRBJ2-7,few
CASSLDDTSGSGQYF,TGTGCCAGCAGCTTGGACGATACTAGCGGGAGCGGTCAGTACTTC,TRBV7-2,TRBD2,TRBJ2-7,NA
CASSSMTAAYEQYF,TGTGCCAGCAGCTCGATGACAGCCGCCTACGAGCAGTACTTC,TRBV6-5,NA,TRBJ2-7,NA
CASRIQGVNNEQFF,TGTGCCAGCAGAATACAGGGGGTGAACAATGAGCAGTTCTTC,TRBV27,TRBD1,TRBJ2-1,NA
CASSDQAGYEQFF,TGTGCCAGCAGTGACCAGGCAGGATATGAGCAGTTCTTC,TRBV6-4,NA,TRBJ2-1,NA
CASSLGVGAGYTF,TGTGCCAGCAGCTTAGGGGTAGGGGCTGGCTACACCTTC,TRBV7-8,NA,TRBJ1-2,NA
CATSRLTVVNYGYTF,TGTGCCACCAGCAGATTGACAGTGGTTAACTATGGCTACACCTTC,TRBV15,NA,TRBJ1-2,NA
CASSYSSLNTEAFF,TGTGCCAGCAGTTACAGTTCGTTGAACACTGAAGCTTTCTTT,TRBV2,NA,TRBJ1-1,NA
CASSLLQGKGYGYTF,TGTGCCAGCAGTTTATTACAGGGGAAAGGGTATGGCTACACCTTC,TRBV28,TRBD1,TRBJ1-2,NA
CASSSRGGETSYEQYF,TGTGCCAGCAGTTCCCGGGGAGGGGAGACCTCCTACGAGCAGTACTTC,TRBV28,TRBD2,TRBJ2-7,few
CASTWTATNEKLFF,TGTGCCAGCACCTGGACAGCAACTAATGAAAAACTGTTTTTT,TRBV2,NA,TRBJ1-4,NA
CASSLGSSGADGYTF,TGTGCCAGCAGCTTAGGTTCTTCAGGGGCGGATGGCTACACCTTC,TRBV7-3,NA,TRBJ1-2,NA
CASSSTYGRHSNQPQHF,TGTGCCAGCAGTTCCACCTACGGCCGACATAGCAATCAGCCCCAGCATTTT,TRBV27,NA,TRBJ1-5,NA
CASSRGANVLTF,TGTGCCAGCAGCCGGGGGGCCAACGTCCTGACTTTC,TRBV7-9,NA,TRBJ2-6,NA
CASGFSGGYDSPLHF,TGTGCTAGTGGTTTCTCAGGGGGCTACGATTCACCCCTCCACTTT,TRBV12-5,TRBD1,TRBJ1-6,NA